The table lists the clone carrying this TCR beta chain with a few counts. The data stem from a study of CD8+ T cells in alopecia areata. Germline V gene sequence: CDR1 SQVTM, CDR2 ANQGSEA. The V end was cut by 7 bases, the J end by 10 bases, with 19 bases between. The CDR3 loop spans 12 amino acids. Sample treatment: oral pan-JAK inhibitor, 5-10 mg twice daily. Extraction and reverse transcription of RNA yielded cDNA as the sequencing template. Repertoires were generated with immunoSEQ multiplex PCR, while TCRdb's copy carries only in-frame clones and drops some. The sample holds 270,000 or so clones, more than 45% seen once.

This chain links TRBV29-1 with TRBJ1-2, with a tentative D call TRBD1 (6 bases). The TCR sequence derives from a human donor with alopecia areata. Material: CD4+ T cells sorted from blood, obtained at week 24, from a patient treated with tofacitinib. CDR3 nucleotide sequence: TGCAGCGCAAAGGGCAGGGGCTACCTCTACACCTTC. This encodes CSAKGRGYLYTF.